The next 24 T cell receptor beta chains were all read from a single sample in a study of glioma-infiltrating T cells after dendritic cell vaccination. Libraries were prepared by immunoSEQ multiplex PCR; TCRdb keeps only in-frame clonotypes and omits some of them. The sample carries roughly 100,000 clones, roughly 79% recorded once. The sequences come from blood, collected before dendritic cell vaccination. Every receptor here comes from a human donor with glioblastoma.

The rearrangement joins TRBV11-3 to TRBJ1-6; TRBD1 agrees at 9 bases. CDR1 and CDR2 from the germline V gene are SGHNT and YENEEA. With V trimmed by 4 bases and J by 7 bases, 5 bases remained unmatched. The CDR3 sequence is 15 residues long. The CDR3 here is CASSYRGPSNSPLHF. The DNA of the CDR3 is TGTGCCAGCAGCTACAGGGGGCCTTCGAATTCACCCCTCCACTTT.

This clone was counted between two and nine times. The J gene is TRBJ2-7, the V gene TRBV7-8, with 9 bases matching TRBD1. V shed 3 bases, J shed 3 bases, and the junction held 9 bases outside the gene matches. The CDR3 is made up of 16 amino acids. Per germline, CDR1 SGHVS and CDR2 FQNEAQ. The CDR3 region has the DNA TGTGCCAGCAGCTTCGCAAGACAGGGGGGGGACTACGAGCAGTACTTC. Protein: CASSFARQGGDYEQYF.

Here the CDR3 reads CASSQGRYTGRPPKNIQYF. The CDR3, as DNA: TGCGCCAGCAGCCAAGGTCGGTATACAGGTAGACCCCCAAAAAACATTCAGTACTTC. This sequence joins TRBV4-3 and TRBJ2-4; tentatively, D is TRBD1 (5 bases). V dropped 1 base and J dropped 4 bases, with 23 bases sitting between them. Germline V CDR1 and CDR2: LGHNA, YSLEER. This CDR3 has 19 amino acids.

The chain combines TRBV19 with TRBJ2-7; a possible D gene is TRBD1 (6 bases). Germline values: CDR1 LNHDA, CDR2 SQIVND (reference sequence). The CDR3 is 13 residues long. The V end lost 8 bases, the J end lost 4 bases, and 15 bases lay between the germline ends. The CDR3 nucleotides are TGTGCCAGTTCTCGGGACATAATTTACGAGCAGTACTTC. Encoded protein: CASSRDIIYEQYF.

J is TRBJ1-3 and V is TRBV7-9; D is perhaps TRBD1 (6 bases). CDR1 SEHNR and CDR2 FQNEAQ come from the germline V gene (reference sequence). The CDR3 covers 17 residues. Trimming took off 6 bases at V and 0 bases at J, with 18 bases between the two ends. In DNA, the CDR3 is TGTGCCAGCAGTCGCCCCCCCACAGGGCTCTCTGGAAACACCATATATTTT. Protein product: CASSRPPTGLSGNTIYF. The full variable domain, with the rest looked up from reference TRBV7-9 and TRBJ1-3, is DTGVSQNPRHKITKRGQNVTFRCDPISEHNRLYWYRQTLGQGPEFLTYFQNEAQLEKSRLLSDRFSAERPKGSFSTLEIQRTEQGDSAMYLCASSRPPTGLSGNTIYFGEGSWLTVV.

The V call is TRBV30, the J call TRBJ2-7; TRBD1 matches 8 bases. V lost 5 bases to trimming and J lost 7 bases; unmatched junction nucleotides: 7. CDR1 and CDR2 (germline): GTSNPN, SVGIG (reference sequence). CDR3 length equals 12 residues. CDR3 amino acids: CAWGQGIGEQYF. In DNA, the CDR3 is TGTGCCTGGGGACAGGGAATCGGAGAGCAGTACTTC.

The chain carries TRBV2 and TRBJ2-3, with TRBD2 matching 10 bases. With 6 bases clipped from V and 8 bases from J, the junction kept 5 bases outside the gene matches. CDR1 SNHLY and CDR2 FYNNEI come from the germline V gene. This CDR3 has 13 residues. CDR3 protein: CASSPLAGGTQYF. DNA for the CDR3: TGTGCCAGCAGCCCCTTAGCGGGGGGTACGCAGTATTTT.

The chain employs TRBV4-2 and TRBJ2-1, with D possibly TRBD2 on 5 matching bases. Germline CDR1 and CDR2: LGHNA and YNFKEQ. This CDR3 has 14 amino acids. Trimming took off 4 bases at V and 2 bases at J, with 9 bases between the two ends. The CDR3 is CASSLTGTYNEQFF. DNA for the CDR3: TGTGCCAGCAGCCTAACCGGGACCTACAATGAGCAGTTCTTC.

This chain links TRBV11-2 with TRBJ2-7, with a tentative D call TRBD2 (6 bases). Germline V gives CDR1 SGHAT, CDR2 FQNNGV. The length of the CDR3 is 15 residues. Trimming took off 0 bases at V and 3 bases at J, with 12 bases between the two ends. CDR3: CASSLEWTGLYEQYF. The CDR3 coding sequence is TGTGCCAGCAGCTTAGAATGGACGGGACTCTACGAGCAGTACTTC.

This clone is a singleton in its sample. The rearrangement joins TRBV6-1 to TRBJ2-1; D might be TRBD2 (5 bases). The CDR3 covers 16 residues. Germline V gene lookup returns CDR1 MNHNS and CDR2 SASEGT. Trimming removed 0 bases at V and 10 bases at J, with 19 bases between. The chain's CDR3 is CASSEAPGGFGYEQFF. Written as DNA, the CDR3 is TGTGCCAGCAGTGAAGCCCCCGGCGGGTTTGGGTACGAGCAGTTCTTC.

The chain joins TRBV30 to TRBJ1-1; D unclear. Germline CDR1 GTSNPN, CDR2 SVGIG (reference sequence). The CDR3 runs 13 residues. Trimming took 4 bases from V and 2 from J, leaving 11 bases between them. The CDR3: CAWMSQTNTEAFF. CDR3 DNA sequence: TGTGCCTGGATGTCACAGACAAACACTGAAGCTTTCTTT.

This rearrangement joins TRBV6-6 to TRBJ2-2, with D possibly TRBD1 on 5 matching bases. The CDR3 runs to 14 residues. Germline CDR1 reads MNHNY; CDR2 reads SVGAGI (reference sequence). V was shortened by 6 bases and J by 1 base, with 9 bases between the two germline ends. The CDR3 sequence is CASSMTENTGELFF. In DNA, the CDR3 is TGTGCCAGCAGCATGACAGAGAACACCGGGGAGCTGTTTTTT.

The chain uses TRBV6-5 and TRBJ2-1; 7 bases are shared with TRBD2. Germline values: CDR1 MNHEY, CDR2 SVGAGI. V was clipped by 2 bases and J by 6 bases; unmatched bases: 7. The CDR3 consists of 15 residues. The CDR3 DNA sequence: TGTGCCAGCAGTTACCTGTCAGGCGGGGGCAATGAGCAGTTCTTC. Translation gives CASSYLSGGGNEQFF.

The CDR3 nucleotides are TGTGCCAGCAGTGATGGGCGGGTTCTTAGCGGGGCGGCGTCAGATACGCAGTATTTT. Its protein is CASSDGRVLSGAASDTQYF. The chain links TRBV2 to TRBJ2-3, with 8 bases aligning to TRBD2. Trimming at V came to 3 bases and at J to 4 bases, leaving 18 bases not matched to a gene. The CDR3 extends over 19 amino acids. Germline V gene data show CDR1 as SNHLY and CDR2 as FYNNEI.

This rearrangement joins TRBV4-3 to TRBJ1-2; D not resolved. This CDR3 is 14 amino acids long. V was clipped by 0 bases and J by 8 bases, with 13 bases between them. The V gene's germline CDR1 is LGHNA and CDR2 YSLEER. The CDR3 bases are TGCGCCAGCAGCCAAGACGGGCGGGATTCGGGCTACACCTTC. Translated, it gives CASSQDGRDSGYTF.

The chain uses TRBV4-1 and TRBJ1-1, with 7 bases aligning to TRBD1. V trimming: 2 bases; J trimming: 0 bases; junction bases outside the gene matches: 3. The V gene's germline CDR1 is MGHRA and CDR2 YSYEKL. This CDR3 has 15 amino acids. Here the CDR3 DNA reads TGCGCCAGCAGCCAACCGGGACAGTTGAACACTGAAGCTTTCTTT. Translation: CASSQPGQLNTEAFF.

The rearrangement uses TRBV19 and TRBJ1-3, with D possibly TRBD1 on 5 matching bases. Germline CDR1 and CDR2: LNHDA and SQIVND (reference sequence). This CDR3 is built from 15 residues. Trimming removed 7 bases at V and 0 bases at J, with 13 bases between. The CDR3 spells CASTRWGSSGNTIYF. The CDR3 coding sequence is TGTGCCAGTACCCGGTGGGGCAGCTCTGGAAACACCATATATTTT.

The rearrangement joins TRBV4-3 to TRBJ2-1; 15 bases agree with TRBD2. Trimming at V came to 4 bases and at J to 6 bases, leaving 4 bases not matched to a gene. In germline, CDR1 is LGHNA, CDR2 YSLEER. This CDR3 has 16 residues. The CDR3: CASSPGTSGGRNEQFF. In DNA, the CDR3 is TGCGCCAGCAGCCCGGGGACTAGCGGGGGGCGCAATGAGCAGTTCTTC.

The rearrangement uses TRBV7-9 and TRBJ1-5, with D perhaps TRBD1 (5 bases). Trimming took 7 bases from V and 4 from J, leaving 8 bases between them. Per germline, CDR1 SEHNR and CDR2 FQNEAQ (reference sequence). The CDR3 is made up of 12 amino acids. This CDR3 is CASTGGNQPQHF. The CDR3 DNA reads TGTGCCAGCACGGGGGGGAATCAGCCCCAGCATTTT.

The J gene is TRBJ1-2, the V gene TRBV7-8, with D maybe TRBD1 (5 bases). The CDR3 has 15 residues. The germline CDR1 and CDR2 sequences are SGHVS and FQNEAQ. Between the trimmed V and J ends, which lost 3 bases and 7 bases, there was a span of 18 bases. The CDR3 DNA is TGTGCCAGCAGCTTTGGGGCAGGCTTACCAACTGGCTACACCTTC. Translating gives CASSFGAGLPTGYTF.

CDR3 coding DNA: TGTGCCAGCAGCGGCGGAGTTAACTATGGCTACACCTTC. Translation gives CASSGGVNYGYTF. V and J are TRBV6-1 and TRBJ1-2, with no clear D. With 6 bases removed from V and 1 base from J, the gap between germline ends came to 9 bases. The germline V gene encodes CDR1 MNHNS and CDR2 SASEGT. The CDR3 covers 13 residues.

This clone has only one observation. V gene TRBV12-5 combines with J gene TRBJ2-5; tentative D call: TRBD2 (5 bases). CDR1 and CDR2 (germline): LGHNT, FRNRAP. The CDR3 consists of 12 residues. Trimming shortened V by 6 bases and J by 9 bases, and 14 bases separated the two germline ends. In DNA form, the CDR3 reads TGTGCTAGTGGGCCTGACGGGGTGTCCCAGTACTTC. It encodes CASGPDGVSQYF.

V usage is TRBV4-2 and J usage is TRBJ2-3; possible D gene TRBD2, 5 bases. The CDR3 is 16 residues long. Germline assignment: CDR1 LGHNA and CDR2 YNFKEQ. Trimming removed 0 bases from V and 4 bases from J, with 14 bases in between. The CDR3: CASSQDGIDAADTQYF. CDR3 nucleotide sequence: TGTGCCAGCAGCCAAGACGGGATCGACGCCGCAGATACGCAGTATTTT.

This clone was picked up a small number of times. The chain links TRBV4-1 to TRBJ1-2; D gene unclear. V shed 1 base and J shed 4 bases, with 7 bases lying between them. Germline CDR1 is MGHRA and CDR2 is YSYEKL. CDR3 length equals 13 residues. The CDR3 DNA reads TGCGCCAGCAGCCAAGGACGGGGCTATGGCTACACCTTC. Amino acids: CASSQGRGYGYTF.